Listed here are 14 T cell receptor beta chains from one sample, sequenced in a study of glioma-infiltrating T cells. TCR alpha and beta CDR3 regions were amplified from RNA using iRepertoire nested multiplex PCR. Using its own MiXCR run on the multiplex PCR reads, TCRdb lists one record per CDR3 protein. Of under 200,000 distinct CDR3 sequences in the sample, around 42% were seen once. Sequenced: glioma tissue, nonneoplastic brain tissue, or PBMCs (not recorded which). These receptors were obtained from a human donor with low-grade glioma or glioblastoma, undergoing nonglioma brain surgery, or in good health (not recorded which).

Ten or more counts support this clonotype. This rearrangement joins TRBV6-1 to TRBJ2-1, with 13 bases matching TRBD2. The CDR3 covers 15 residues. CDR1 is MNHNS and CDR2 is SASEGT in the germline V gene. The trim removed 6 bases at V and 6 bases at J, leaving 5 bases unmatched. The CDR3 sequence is CASSLGLAGANEQFF. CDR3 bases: TGTGCCAGCAGCTTAGGACTAGCGGGAGCCAATGAGCAGTTCTTC.

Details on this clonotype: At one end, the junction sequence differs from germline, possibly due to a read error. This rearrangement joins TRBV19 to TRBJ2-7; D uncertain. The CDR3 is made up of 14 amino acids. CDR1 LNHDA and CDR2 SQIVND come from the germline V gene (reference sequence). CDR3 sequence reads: CACSVLGPTSEQYF. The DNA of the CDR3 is TGTGCCTGTAGTGTCTTAGGACCGACCTCCGAGCAGTACTTC.

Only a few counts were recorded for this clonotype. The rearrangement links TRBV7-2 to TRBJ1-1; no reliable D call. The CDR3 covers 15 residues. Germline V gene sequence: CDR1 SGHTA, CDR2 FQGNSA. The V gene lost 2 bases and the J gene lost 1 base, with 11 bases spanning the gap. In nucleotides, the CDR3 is TGTGCCAGCAGCTTAAACCGGCTGGCGAACACTGAAGCTTTCTTT. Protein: CASSLNRLANTEAFF.

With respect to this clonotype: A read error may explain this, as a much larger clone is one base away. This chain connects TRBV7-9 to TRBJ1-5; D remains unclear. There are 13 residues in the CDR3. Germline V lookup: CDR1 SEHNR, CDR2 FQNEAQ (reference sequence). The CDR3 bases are TGTGCCACCAGCGGACTGAGCAATCAGCCCCAGCATTTT. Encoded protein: CATSGLSNQPQHF.

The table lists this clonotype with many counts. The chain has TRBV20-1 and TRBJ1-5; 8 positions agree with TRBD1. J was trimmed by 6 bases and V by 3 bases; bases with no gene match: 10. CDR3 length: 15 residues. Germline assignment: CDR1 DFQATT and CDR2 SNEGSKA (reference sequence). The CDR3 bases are TGCAGTGCTAGTCCCTTCGACCAGGGGGCTCAGCCCCAGCATTTT. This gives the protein CSASPFDQGAQPQHF.

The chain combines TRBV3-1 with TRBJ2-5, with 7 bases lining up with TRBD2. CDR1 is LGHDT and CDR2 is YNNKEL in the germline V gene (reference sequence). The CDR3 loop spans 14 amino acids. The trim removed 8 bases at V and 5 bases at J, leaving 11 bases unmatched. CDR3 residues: CASSKAGRGETQYF. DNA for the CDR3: TGTGCCAGCTCTAAAGCGGGACGGGGGGAGACCCAGTACTTC.

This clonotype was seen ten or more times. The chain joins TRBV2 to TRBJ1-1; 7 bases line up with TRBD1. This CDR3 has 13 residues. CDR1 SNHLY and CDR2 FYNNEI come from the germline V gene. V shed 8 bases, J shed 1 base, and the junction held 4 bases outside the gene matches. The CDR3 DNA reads TGTGCCAGCGGCCGGGACAGGAACACTGAAGCTTTCTTT. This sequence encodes CASGRDRNTEAFF.

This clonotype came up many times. The CDR3 spells CASSEPTRPNEQFF. In DNA, the CDR3 is TGTGCCAGCAGTGAACCTACCAGGCCTAATGAGCAGTTCTTC. The rearrangement uses TRBV6-1 and TRBJ2-1, with unresolved D. With 2 bases removed from V and 7 bases from J, the gap between germline ends came to 12 bases. CDR1 is MNHNS and CDR2 is SASEGT in the germline V gene. The length of the CDR3 is 14 residues.

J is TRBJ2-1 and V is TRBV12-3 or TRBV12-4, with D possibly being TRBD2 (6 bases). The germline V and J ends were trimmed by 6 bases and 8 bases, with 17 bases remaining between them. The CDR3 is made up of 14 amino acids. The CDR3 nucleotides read TGTGCCAGCAGCTATCTTCAGGGAGGAGATGAGCAGTTCTTC. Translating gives CASSYLQGGDEQFF.

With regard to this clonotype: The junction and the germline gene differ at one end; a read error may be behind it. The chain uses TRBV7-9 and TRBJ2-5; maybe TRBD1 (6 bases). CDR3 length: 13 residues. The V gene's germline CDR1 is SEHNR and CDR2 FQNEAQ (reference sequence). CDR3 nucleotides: TGTGCCATCAGCCCAGGGGTCTCGGAGACCCAGTACTTC. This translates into CAISPGVSETQYF.

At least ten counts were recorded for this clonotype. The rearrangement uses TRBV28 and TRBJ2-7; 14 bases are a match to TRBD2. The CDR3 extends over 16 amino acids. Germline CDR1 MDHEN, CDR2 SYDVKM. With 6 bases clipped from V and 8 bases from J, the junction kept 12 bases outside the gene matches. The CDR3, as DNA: TGTGCCAGCAGCCTACCCGGGACTAGCGGGAGTAGTAAGCAGTACTTC. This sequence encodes CASSLPGTSGSSKQYF.

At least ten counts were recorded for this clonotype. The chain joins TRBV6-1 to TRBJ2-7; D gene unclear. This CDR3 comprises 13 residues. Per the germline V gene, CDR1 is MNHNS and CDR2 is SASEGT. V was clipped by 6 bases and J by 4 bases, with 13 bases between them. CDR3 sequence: CASSLDAAYEQYF. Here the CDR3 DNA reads TGTGCCAGCAGCTTGGACGCGGCGTACGAGCAGTACTTC.

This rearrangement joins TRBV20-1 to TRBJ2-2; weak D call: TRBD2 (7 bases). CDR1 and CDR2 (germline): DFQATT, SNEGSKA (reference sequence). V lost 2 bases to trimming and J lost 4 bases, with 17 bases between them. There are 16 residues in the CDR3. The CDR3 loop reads CSARPLGGGRTGELFF. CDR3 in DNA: TGCAGTGCTAGACCCTTAGGCGGGGGCCGCACCGGGGAGCTGTTTTTT.

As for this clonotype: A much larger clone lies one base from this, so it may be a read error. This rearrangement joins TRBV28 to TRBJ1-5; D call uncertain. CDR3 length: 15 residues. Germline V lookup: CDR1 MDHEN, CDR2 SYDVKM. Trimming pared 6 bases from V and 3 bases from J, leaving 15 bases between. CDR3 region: CASRGPGNHNQPQHF. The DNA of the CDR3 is TGTGCCAGCAGAGGACCCGGGAATCACAATCAGCCCCAGCATTTT.